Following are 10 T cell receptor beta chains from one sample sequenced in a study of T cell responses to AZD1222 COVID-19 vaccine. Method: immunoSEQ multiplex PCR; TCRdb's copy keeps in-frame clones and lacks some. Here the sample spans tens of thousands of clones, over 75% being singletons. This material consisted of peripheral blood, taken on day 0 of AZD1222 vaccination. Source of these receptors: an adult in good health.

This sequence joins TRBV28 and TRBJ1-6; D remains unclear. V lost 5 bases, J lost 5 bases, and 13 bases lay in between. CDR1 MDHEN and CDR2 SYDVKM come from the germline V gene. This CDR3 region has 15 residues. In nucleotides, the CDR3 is TGTGCCAGCAGTAAGACAAGGGCGGATAATTCACCCCTCCACTTT. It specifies CASSKTRADNSPLHF.

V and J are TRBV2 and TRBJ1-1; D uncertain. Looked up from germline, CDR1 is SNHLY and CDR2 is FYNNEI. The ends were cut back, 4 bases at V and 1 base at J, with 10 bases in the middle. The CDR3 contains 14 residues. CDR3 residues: CASSVEQANTEAFF. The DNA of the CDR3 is TGTGCCAGCAGTGTGGAGCAGGCGAACACTGAAGCTTTCTTT.

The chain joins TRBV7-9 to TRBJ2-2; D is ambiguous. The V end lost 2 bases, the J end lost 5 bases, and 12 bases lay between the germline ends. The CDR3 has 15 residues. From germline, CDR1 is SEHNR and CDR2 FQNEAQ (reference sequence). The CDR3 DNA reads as TGTGCCAGCAGCTTACTCCAAGGGTTTACCGGGGAGCTGTTTTTT. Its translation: CASSLLQGFTGELFF.

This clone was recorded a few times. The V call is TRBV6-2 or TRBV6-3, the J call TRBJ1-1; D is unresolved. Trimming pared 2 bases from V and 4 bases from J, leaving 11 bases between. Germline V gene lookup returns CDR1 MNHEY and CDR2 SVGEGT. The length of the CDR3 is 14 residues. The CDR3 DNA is TGTGCCAGCAGTTACGGCGACGGCCGCACTGAAGCTTTCTTT. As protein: CASSYGDGRTEAFF.

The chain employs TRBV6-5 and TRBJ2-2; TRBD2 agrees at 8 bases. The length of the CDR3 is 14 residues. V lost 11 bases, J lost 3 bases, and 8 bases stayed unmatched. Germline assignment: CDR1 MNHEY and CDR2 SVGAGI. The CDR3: CAVRGGPDTGELFF. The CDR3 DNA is TGTGCCGTCCGGGGGGGCCCTGACACCGGGGAGCTGTTTTTT.

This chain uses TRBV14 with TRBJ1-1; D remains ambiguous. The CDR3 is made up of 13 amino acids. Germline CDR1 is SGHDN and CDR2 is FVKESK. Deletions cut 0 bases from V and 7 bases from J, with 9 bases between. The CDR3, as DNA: TGTGCCAGCAGCCAAGAGGTCGGGCTTGAAGCTTTCTTT. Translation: CASSQEVGLEAFF.

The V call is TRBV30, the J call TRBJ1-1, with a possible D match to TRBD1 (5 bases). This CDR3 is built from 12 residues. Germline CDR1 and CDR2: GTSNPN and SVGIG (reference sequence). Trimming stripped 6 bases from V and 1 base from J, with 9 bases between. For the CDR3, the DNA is TGTGCCTGCTCTGGACAGAACACTGAAGCTTTCTTT. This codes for CACSGQNTEAFF.

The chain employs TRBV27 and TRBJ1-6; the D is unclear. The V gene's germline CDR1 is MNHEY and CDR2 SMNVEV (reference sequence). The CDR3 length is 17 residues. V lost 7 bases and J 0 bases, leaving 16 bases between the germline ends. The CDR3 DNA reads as TGTGCCAGCAACTTTCGTGGGATGAGCTCCTATAATTCACCCCTCCACTTT. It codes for CASNFRGMSSYNSPLHF.

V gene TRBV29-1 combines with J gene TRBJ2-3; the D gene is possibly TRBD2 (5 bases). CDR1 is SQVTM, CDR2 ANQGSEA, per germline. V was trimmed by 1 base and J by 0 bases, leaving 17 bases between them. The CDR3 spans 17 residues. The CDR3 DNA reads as TGCAGCGTTGAAGGCTCTTCTAGCCTACCTAGCACAGATACGCAGTATTTT. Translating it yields CSVEGSSSLPSTDTQYF.

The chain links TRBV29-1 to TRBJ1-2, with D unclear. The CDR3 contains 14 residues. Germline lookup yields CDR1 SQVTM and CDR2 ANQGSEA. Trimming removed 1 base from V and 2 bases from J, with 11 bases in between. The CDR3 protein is CSVEAPPRNYGYTF. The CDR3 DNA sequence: TGCAGCGTTGAAGCCCCCCCCAGGAACTATGGCTACACCTTC.